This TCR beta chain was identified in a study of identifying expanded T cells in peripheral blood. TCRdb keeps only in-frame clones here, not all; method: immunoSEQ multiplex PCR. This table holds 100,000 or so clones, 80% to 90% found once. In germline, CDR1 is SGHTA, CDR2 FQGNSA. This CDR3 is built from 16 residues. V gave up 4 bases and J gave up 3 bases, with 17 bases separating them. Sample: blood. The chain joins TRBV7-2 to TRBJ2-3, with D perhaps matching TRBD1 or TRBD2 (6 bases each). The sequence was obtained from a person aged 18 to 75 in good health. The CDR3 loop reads CASSSPGARLTDTQYF. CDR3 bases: TGTGCCAGCAGCTCCCCGGGGGCTAGACTAACAGATACGCAGTATTTT.